A single sample gave rise to the 7 T cell receptor beta chains below, sequenced in a study of response to subunit inactivated influenza vaccine. TCRdb re-derived calls from the RT-PCR reads in MiXCR, one entry per CDR3 protein. The top ten hold 8% to 13% of the sample, which has hundreds of thousands of distinct CDR3 sequences, 11% seen once. The same specimen was also included in a second study, on T cells expressing NK-cell markers. As reported in that work: What made the TCR beta cDNA was 5'RACE template switching with UMIs.

Sequencing used PBMCs from blood, obtained on the day of vaccination. These receptors all stem from a man aged 50-59 years who received an inactivated influenza vaccine.

The chain couples TRBV7-9 to TRBJ2-2; TRBD1 might be the D (6 bases). The CDR3 consists of 16 residues. Looked up from germline, CDR1 is SEHNR and CDR2 is FQNEAQ (reference sequence). V was trimmed by 5 bases and J by 4 bases, leaving 17 bases between them. As DNA, the CDR3 is TGTGCCAGCAGCCGTCTCGGACAGAGAGTCACCGGGGAGCTGTTTTTT. It is translated as CASSRLGQRVTGELFF.

In this sample, this clonotype turned up a few times. The chain is built from TRBV7-9 and TRBJ2-3; TRBD2 agrees at 7 bases. Germline V gene lookup returns CDR1 SEHNR and CDR2 FQNEAQ (reference sequence). The CDR3 is 16 amino acids. J was trimmed by 5 bases and V by 1 base; bases with no gene match: 9. The CDR3 spells CASSLGLAVPGDTQYF. Here the CDR3 DNA reads TGTGCCAGCAGCTTAGGTCTAGCGGTCCCCGGAGATACGCAGTATTTT.

In its sample, this clonotype was seen many times. The chain has TRBV3-1 and TRBJ1-1; no definite D call. The CDR3 has 15 residues. Trimming pared 1 base from V and 4 bases from J, leaving 13 bases between. Germline V gene data show CDR1 as LGHDT and CDR2 as YNNKEL (reference sequence). CDR3: CASSQVAIRGTEAFF. The CDR3 region has the DNA TGTGCCAGCAGCCAAGTAGCCATCCGGGGCACTGAAGCTTTCTTT.

V and J are TRBV29-1 and TRBJ2-7; TRBD1 agrees at 8 bases. The germline gives CDR1 SQVTM, CDR2 ANQGSEA. The CDR3 extends over 12 amino acids. The junction had 1 base not matched to a gene; V was cut back by 3 bases and J by 3 bases. Written as DNA, the CDR3 is TGCAGCGTTGATACAGGGGGCTACGAGCAGTACTTC. It specifies CSVDTGGYEQYF.

The table lists this clonotype with a few counts. The rearrangement uses TRBV12-3 or TRBV12-4 and TRBJ2-5; the D is unclear. The CDR3 contains 13 residues. Trimming took 6 bases from V and 4 from J, leaving 12 bases between them. CDR3 nucleotide sequence: TGTGCCAGCAGAAACAGTTTCGGAGAGACCCAGTACTTC. Translation gives CASRNSFGETQYF.

This clonotype was detected only a few times. The gene calls are TRBV12-3 or TRBV12-4 and TRBJ1-6; D unresolved. The CDR3 sequence is 13 residues long. V was clipped by 6 bases and J by 10 bases, with 13 bases between them. CDR3 in amino acids: CASSQGHGSPLHF. The CDR3, as DNA: TGTGCCAGCAGCCAAGGCCACGGATCACCCCTCCACTTT.

The chain employs TRBV5-1 and TRBJ2-5, with a weak D call TRBD1 (5 bases). Germline CDR1 is SGHRS and CDR2 is YFSETQ. V lost 4 bases, J lost 1 base, and 11 bases lay in between. This CDR3 comprises 14 residues. CDR3 sequence: CASSLNRFQETQYF. The CDR3 DNA reads as TGCGCCAGCAGCCTTAACAGGTTCCAAGAGACCCAGTACTTC.